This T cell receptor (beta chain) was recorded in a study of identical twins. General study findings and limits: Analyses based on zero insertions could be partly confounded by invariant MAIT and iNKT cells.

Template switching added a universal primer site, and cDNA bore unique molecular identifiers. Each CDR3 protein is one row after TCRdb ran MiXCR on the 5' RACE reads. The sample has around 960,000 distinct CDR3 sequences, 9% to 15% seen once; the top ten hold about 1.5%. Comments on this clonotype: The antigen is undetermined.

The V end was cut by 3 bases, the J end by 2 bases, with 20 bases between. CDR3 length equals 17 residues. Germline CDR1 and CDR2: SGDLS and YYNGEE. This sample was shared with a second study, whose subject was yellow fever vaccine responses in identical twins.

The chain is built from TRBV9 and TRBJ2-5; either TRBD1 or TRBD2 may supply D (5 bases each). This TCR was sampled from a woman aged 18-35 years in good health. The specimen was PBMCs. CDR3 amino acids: CASSAAPGRSEQETQYF. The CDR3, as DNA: TGTGCCAGCAGCGCTGCACCGGGACGGTCAGAACAAGAGACCCAGTACTTC.